The entry below gives a single T cell receptor (beta chain) sequence along with its context. The germline gives CDR1 GTSNPN, CDR2 SVGIG (reference sequence). Trimming left V 4 bases short and J 7 bases short, with 26 bases between. There are 18 residues in the CDR3. The data were obtained in a study of T cell responses to AZD1222 COVID-19 vaccine. Sequencing was performed with immunoSEQ multiplex PCR; in TCRdb, only in-frame clones are kept and a portion is missing. The sample contains approximately 130,000 clones, over 80% of which appear only once. This material consisted of peripheral blood, taken on day 0 of AZD1222 vaccination. This TCR came from an adult in good health. The rearrangement uses TRBV30 and TRBJ1-6; perhaps TRBD1 as D (6 bases). The CDR3 loop is CAWTRATPQQGGNSPLHF. The CDR3 DNA reads TGTGCCTGGACGAGGGCCACTCCACAACAGGGCGGCAATTCACCCCTCCACTTT.